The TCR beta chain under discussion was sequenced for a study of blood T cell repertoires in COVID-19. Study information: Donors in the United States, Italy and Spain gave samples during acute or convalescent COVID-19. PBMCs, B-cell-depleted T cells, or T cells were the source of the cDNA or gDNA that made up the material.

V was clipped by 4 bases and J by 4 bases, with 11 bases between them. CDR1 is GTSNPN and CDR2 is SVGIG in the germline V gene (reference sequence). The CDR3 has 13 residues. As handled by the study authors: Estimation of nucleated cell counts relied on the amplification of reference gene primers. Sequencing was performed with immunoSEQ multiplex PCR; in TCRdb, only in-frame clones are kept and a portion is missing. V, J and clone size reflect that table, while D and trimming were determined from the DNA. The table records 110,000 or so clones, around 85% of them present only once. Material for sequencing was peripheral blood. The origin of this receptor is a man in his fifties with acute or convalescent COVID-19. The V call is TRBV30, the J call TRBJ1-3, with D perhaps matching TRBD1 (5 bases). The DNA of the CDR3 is TGTGCCTGGAAAGGGGATCGCGGAAACACCATATATTTT. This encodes CAWKGDRGNTIYF.